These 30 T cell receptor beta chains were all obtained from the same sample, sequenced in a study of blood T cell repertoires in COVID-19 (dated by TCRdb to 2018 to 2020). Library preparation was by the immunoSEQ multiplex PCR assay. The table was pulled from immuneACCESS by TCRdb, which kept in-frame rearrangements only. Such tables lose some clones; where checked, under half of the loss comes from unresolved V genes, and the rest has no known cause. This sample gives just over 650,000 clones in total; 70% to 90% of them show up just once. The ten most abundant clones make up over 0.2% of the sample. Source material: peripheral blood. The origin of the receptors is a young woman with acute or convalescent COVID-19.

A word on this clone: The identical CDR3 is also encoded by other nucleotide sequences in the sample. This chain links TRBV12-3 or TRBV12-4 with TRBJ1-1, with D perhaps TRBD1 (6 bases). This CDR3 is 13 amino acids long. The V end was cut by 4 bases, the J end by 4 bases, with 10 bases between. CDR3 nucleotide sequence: TGTGCCAGCAGTTCTGGGGGGGCCACTGAAGCTTTCTTT. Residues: CASSSGGATEAFF.

CDR3 coding DNA: TGTGCCAGCAGCGTAGCTCCAGGGGACTATGGCTACACCTTC. It encodes CASSVAPGDYGYTF. This chain links TRBV9 with TRBJ1-2; a weak D match, TRBD1 (6 bases). The V gene's germline CDR1 is SGDLS and CDR2 YYNGEE. The CDR3 runs to 14 residues. V gave up 0 bases and J gave up 3 bases, with 9 bases separating them.

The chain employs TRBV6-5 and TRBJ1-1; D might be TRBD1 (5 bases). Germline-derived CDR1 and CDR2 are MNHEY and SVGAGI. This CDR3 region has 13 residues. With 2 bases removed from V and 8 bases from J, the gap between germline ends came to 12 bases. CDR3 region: CASSYRTGGEAFF. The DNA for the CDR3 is TGTGCCAGCAGTTACAGGACGGGGGGAGAAGCTTTCTTT.

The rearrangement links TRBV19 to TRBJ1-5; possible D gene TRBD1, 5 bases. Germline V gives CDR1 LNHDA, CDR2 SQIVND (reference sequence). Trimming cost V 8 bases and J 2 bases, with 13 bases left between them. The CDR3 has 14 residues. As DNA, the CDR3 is TGTGCCAGTGGGTGGACAACGGGCAATCAGCCCCAGCATTTT. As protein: CASGWTTGNQPQHF.

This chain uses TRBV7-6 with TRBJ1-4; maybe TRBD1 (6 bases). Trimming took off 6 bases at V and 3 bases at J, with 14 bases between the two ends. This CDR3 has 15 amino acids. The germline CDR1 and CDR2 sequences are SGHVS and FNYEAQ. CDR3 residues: CASSPGGAPNEKLFF. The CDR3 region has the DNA TGTGCCAGCAGTCCCGGGGGGGCTCCTAATGAAAAACTGTTTTTT.

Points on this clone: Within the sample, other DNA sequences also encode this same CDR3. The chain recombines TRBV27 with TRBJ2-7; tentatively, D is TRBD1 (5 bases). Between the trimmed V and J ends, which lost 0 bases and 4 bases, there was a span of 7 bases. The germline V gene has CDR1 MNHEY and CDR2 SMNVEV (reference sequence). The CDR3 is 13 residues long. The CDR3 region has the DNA TGTGCCAGCAGTTTATCGCAGGGTTACGAGCAGTACTTC. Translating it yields CASSLSQGYEQYF.

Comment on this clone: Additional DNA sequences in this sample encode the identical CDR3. Written as DNA, the CDR3 is TGTGCCACCAGTGATTTGGGCCAGGGGTACAATGAGCAGTTCTTC. Translation: CATSDLGQGYNEQFF. The J gene is TRBJ2-1, the V gene TRBV24-1; D might be TRBD1 (6 bases). This CDR3 is built from 15 residues. Germline V gene data show CDR1 as KGHDR and CDR2 as SFDVKD. The V gene lost 0 bases and the J gene lost 4 bases, with 9 bases spanning the gap.

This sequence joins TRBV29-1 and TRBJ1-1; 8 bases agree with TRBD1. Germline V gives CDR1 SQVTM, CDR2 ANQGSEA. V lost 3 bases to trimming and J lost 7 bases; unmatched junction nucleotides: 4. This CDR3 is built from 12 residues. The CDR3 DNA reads TGCAGCGTTGACAGGGGGCGAAATGAAGCTTTCTTT. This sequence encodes CSVDRGRNEAFF.

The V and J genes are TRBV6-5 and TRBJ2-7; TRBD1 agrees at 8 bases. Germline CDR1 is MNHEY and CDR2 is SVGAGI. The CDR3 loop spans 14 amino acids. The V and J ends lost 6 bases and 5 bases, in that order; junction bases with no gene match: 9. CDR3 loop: CASRLGQGKDEQYF. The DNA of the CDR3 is TGTGCCAGCAGACTCGGACAGGGAAAAGACGAGCAGTACTTC.

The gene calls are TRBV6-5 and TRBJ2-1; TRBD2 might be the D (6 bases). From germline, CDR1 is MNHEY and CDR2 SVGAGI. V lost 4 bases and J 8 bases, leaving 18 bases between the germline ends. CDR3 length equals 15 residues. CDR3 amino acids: CASSSLASGVYEQFF. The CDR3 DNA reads TGTGCCAGCAGTTCGCTAGCGTCGGGTGTGTATGAGCAGTTCTTC.

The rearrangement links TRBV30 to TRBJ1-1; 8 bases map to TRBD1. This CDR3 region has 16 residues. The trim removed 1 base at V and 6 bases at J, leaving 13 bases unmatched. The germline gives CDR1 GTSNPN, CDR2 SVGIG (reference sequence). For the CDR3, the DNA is TGTGCCTGGAGTGCTGGGGAACAGGGGGAAATCGCTGAAGCTTTCTTT. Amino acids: CAWSAGEQGEIAEAFF. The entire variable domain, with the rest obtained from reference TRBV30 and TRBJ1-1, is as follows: SQTIHQWPATLVQPVGSPLSLECTVEGTSNPNLYWYRQAAGRGLQLLFYSVGIGQISSEVPQNLSASRPQDRQFILSSKKLLLSDSGFYLCAWSAGEQGEIAEAFFGQGTRLTVV.

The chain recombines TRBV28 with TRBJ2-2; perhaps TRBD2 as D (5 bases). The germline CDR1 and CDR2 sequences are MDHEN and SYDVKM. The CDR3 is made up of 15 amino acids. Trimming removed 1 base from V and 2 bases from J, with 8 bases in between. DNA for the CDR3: TGTGCCAGCAGTTTATTTCGGGGAAACACCGGGGAGCTGTTTTTT. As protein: CASSLFRGNTGELFF.

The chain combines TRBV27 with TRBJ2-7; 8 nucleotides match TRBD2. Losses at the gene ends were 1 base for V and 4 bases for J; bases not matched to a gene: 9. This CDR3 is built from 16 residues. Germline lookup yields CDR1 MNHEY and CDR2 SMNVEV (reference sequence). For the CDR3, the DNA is TGTGCCAGCAGTTTATTGCGGGGGGAATTGAGGTACGAGCAGTACTTC. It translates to CASSLLRGELRYEQYF.

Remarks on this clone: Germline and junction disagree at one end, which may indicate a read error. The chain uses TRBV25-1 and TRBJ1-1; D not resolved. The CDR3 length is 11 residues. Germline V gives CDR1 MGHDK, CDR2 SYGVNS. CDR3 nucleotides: TGTGCCAGCAGCCCAAACATTGAAGCTTTCTTT. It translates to CASSPNIEAFF.

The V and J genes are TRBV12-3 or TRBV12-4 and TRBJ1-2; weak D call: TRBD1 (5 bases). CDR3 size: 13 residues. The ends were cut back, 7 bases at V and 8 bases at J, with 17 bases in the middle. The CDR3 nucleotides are TGTGCCAGCACCCTGACGGGGGGAAGAGGCTACACCTTC. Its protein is CASTLTGGRGYTF.

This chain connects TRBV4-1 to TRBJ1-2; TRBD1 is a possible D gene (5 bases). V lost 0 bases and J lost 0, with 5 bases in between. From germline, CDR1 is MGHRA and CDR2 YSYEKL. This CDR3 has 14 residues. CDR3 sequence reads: CASSQEGANYGYTF. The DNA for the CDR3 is TGCGCCAGCAGCCAAGAAGGGGCTAACTATGGCTACACCTTC.

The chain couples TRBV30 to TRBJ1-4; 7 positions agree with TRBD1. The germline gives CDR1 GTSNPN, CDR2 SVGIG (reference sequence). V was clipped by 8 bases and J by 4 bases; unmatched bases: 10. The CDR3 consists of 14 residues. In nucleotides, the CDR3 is TGTGCCAGGAAGCCGGGACAGCGTAATGAAAAACTGTTTTTT. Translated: CARKPGQRNEKLFF.

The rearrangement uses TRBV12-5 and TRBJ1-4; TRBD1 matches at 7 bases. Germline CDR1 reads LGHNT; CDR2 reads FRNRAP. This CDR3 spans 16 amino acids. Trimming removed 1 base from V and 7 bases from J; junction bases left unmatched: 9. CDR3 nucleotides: TGTGCTAGTGGTTTGGGACCCAGGGGGAAGGGTGAAAAACTGTTTTTT. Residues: CASGLGPRGKGEKLFF. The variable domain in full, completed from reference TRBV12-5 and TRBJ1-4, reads DARVTQTPRHKVTEMGQEVTMRCQPILGHNTVFWYRQTMMQGLELLAYFRNRAPLDDSGMPKDRFSAEMPDATLATLKIQPSEPRDSAVYFCASGLGPRGKGEKLFFGSGTQLSVL.

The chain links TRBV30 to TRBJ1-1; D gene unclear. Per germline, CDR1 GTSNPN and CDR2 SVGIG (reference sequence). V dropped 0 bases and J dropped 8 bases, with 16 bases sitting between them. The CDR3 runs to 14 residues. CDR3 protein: CAWSVLSGSGEAFF. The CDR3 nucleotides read TGTGCCTGGAGTGTACTATCAGGTTCGGGAGAAGCTTTCTTT. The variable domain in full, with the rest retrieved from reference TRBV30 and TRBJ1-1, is SQTIHQWPATLVQPVGSPLSLECTVEGTSNPNLYWYRQAAGRGLQLLFYSVGIGQISSEVPQNLSASRPQDRQFILSSKKLLLSDSGFYLCAWSVLSGSGEAFFGQGTRLTVV.

CDR3 sequence (DNA): TGTGCCAGCAGTGGTGACAGATTTAATTCACCCCTCCACTTT. As protein: CASSGDRFNSPLHF. The chain recombines TRBV6-2 or TRBV6-3 with TRBJ1-6; a weak D match, TRBD1 (5 bases). The CDR3 consists of 14 residues. V lost 5 bases, J lost 6 bases, and 11 bases lay in between. The V gene's germline CDR1 is MNHEY and CDR2 SVGEGT.

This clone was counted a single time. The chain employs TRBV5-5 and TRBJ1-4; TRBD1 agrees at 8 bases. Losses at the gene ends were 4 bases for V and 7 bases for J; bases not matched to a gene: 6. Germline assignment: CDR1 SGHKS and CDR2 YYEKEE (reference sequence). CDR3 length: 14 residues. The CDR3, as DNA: TGTGCCAGCAGCGCGACAGGGGCCGGTGAAAAACTGTTTTTT. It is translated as CASSATGAGEKLFF.

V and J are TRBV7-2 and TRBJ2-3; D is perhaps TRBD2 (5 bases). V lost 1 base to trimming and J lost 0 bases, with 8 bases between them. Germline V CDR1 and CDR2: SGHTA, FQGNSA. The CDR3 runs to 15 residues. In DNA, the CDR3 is TGTGCCAGCAGCTTAGTAGCGAGTAGCACAGATACGCAGTATTTT. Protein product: CASSLVASSTDTQYF.

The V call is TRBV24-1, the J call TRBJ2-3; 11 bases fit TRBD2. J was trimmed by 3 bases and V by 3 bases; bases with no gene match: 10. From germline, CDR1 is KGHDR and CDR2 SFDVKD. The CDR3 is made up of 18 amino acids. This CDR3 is CATSDLAGGPPATDTQYF. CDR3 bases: TGTGCCACCAGTGATCTAGCGGGGGGCCCCCCGGCTACAGATACGCAGTATTTT.

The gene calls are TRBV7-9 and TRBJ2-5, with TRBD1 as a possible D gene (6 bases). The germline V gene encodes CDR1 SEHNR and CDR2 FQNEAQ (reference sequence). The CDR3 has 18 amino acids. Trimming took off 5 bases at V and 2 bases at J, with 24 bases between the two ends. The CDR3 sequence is CASSTPPTPDRNQETQYF. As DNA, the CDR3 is TGTGCCAGCAGCACCCCACCTACCCCGGACAGAAATCAAGAGACCCAGTACTTC.

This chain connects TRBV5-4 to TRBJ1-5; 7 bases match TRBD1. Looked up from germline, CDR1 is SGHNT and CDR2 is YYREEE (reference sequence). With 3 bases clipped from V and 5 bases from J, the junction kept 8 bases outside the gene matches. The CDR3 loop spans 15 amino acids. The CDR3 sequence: CASSYFDRADQPQHF. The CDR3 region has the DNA TGTGCCAGCAGCTACTTCGACAGGGCGGATCAGCCCCAGCATTTT.

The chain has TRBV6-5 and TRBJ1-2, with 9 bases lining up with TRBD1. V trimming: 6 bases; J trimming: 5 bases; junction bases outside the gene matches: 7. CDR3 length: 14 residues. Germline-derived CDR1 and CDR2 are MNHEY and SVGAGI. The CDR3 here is CASRAGQGVYGYTF. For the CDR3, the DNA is TGTGCCAGCAGAGCGGGACAGGGAGTTTATGGCTACACCTTC.

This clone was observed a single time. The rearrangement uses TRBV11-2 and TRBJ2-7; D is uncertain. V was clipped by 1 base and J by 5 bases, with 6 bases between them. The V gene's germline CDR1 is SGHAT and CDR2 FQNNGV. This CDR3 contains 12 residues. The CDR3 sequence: CASSLGPDEQYF. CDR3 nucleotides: TGTGCCAGCAGCTTAGGTCCAGACGAGCAGTACTTC.

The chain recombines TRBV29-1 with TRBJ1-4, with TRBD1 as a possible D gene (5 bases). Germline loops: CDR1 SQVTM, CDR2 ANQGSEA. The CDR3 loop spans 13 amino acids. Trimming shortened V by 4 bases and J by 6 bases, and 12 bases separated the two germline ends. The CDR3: CSVVQGPYEKLFF. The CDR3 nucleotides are TGCAGCGTTGTTCAGGGTCCCTATGAAAAACTGTTTTTT. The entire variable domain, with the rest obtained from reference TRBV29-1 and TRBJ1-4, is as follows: SAVISQKPSRDICQRGTSLTIQCQVDSQVTMMFWYRQQPGQSLTLIATANQGSEATYESGFVIDKFPISRPNLTFSTLTVSNMSPEDSSIYLCSVVQGPYEKLFFGSGTQLSVL.

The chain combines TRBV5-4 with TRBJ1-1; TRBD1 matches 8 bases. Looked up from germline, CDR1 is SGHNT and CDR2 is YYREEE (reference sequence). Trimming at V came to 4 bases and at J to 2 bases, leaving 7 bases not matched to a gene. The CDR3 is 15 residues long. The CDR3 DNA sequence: TGTGCCAGCAGCGCGGACAGGGCGTTCAACACTGAAGCTTTCTTT. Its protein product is CASSADRAFNTEAFF.

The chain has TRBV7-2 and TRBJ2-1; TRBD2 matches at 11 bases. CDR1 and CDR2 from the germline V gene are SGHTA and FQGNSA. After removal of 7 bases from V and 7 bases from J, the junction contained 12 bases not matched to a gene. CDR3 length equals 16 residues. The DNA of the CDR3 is TGTGCCAGCATCACACTAGCGGGGGATATTTGGAATGAGCAGTTCTTC. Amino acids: CASITLAGDIWNEQFF.